This entry lists 23 T cell receptor beta chains sequenced from one sample in a study of beta chain features in type 1 diabetes. The sequenced template was cDNA made from the entire isolated RNA. Using immunoSEQ multiplex PCR, the repertoire was profiled, and TCRdb retains in-frame clones only, with some absent. The sample has about 400,000 clones, roughly 12% seen once. The sample consisted of naive CD4+ T cells from blood. These receptors came from a man aged 18 to 30 in good health.

The J gene is TRBJ1-1, the V gene TRBV5-4; D remains unclear. V was pared by 4 bases and J by 4 bases, with 8 bases between. This CDR3 has 12 amino acids. Germline CDR1 reads SGHNT; CDR2 reads YYREEE (reference sequence). CDR3 in amino acids: CASSRAGTEAFF. The CDR3 nucleotides are TGTGCCAGCAGCCGGGCGGGCACTGAAGCTTTCTTT.

The chain uses TRBV30 and TRBJ1-2, with D possibly matching TRBD1 (5 bases). Germline values: CDR1 GTSNPN, CDR2 SVGIG (reference sequence). There are 13 residues in the CDR3. V was shortened by 0 bases and J by 7 bases, with 12 bases between the two germline ends. CDR3: CAWSVQTGFGYTF. The CDR3 DNA follows: TGTGCCTGGAGTGTACAAACAGGATTTGGCTACACCTTC.

In this sample, this clone turned up a few times. V and J are TRBV28 and TRBJ1-2; D perhaps matches TRBD1 (5 bases). Germline V gene sequence: CDR1 MDHEN, CDR2 SYDVKM. The CDR3 totals 13 residues. V lost 11 bases and J lost 1, with 14 bases in between. The CDR3 loop is CAARRGGNYGYTF. In nucleotides, the CDR3 is TGTGCCGCCCGCCGGGGGGGTAACTATGGCTACACCTTC.

The gene calls are TRBV4-2 and TRBJ2-3; perhaps TRBD2 as D (6 bases). The CDR3 totals 15 residues. Germline lookup yields CDR1 LGHNA and CDR2 YNFKEQ. Trimming took off 1 base at V and 6 bases at J, with 14 bases between the two ends. CDR3 nucleotides: TGTGCCAGCAGCCAAGCCCTCGGAGGGGCTGATACGCAGTATTTT. This encodes CASSQALGGADTQYF.

This clone has a handful of counts. The chain joins TRBV2 to TRBJ2-4; D ambiguous. Trimming stripped 7 bases from V and 2 bases from J, with 9 bases between. Germline CDR1 reads SNHLY; CDR2 reads FYNNEI. The CDR3 is 13 residues long. CDR3 in amino acids: CASTVNSKNIQYF. The CDR3 nucleotides are TGTGCCAGCACTGTAAACTCCAAAAACATTCAGTACTTC.

A few counts support this clone. J is TRBJ2-5 and V is TRBV9; tentatively, D is TRBD1 (6 bases). V was shortened by 0 bases and J by 2 bases, with 11 bases between the two germline ends. Per germline, CDR1 SGDLS and CDR2 YYNGEE. The CDR3 totals 15 residues. This CDR3 reads CASSVGGHQQETQYF. The CDR3 DNA sequence: TGTGCCAGCAGCGTAGGGGGGCACCAACAAGAGACCCAGTACTTC. Full variable domain (missing parts from reference TRBV9 and TRBJ2-5): DSGVTQTPKHLITATGQRVTLRCSPRSGDLSVYWYQQSLDQGLQFLIQYYNGEERAKGNILERFSAQQFPDLHSELNLSSLELGDSALYFCASSVGGHQQETQYFGPGTRLLVL.

This chain uses TRBV5-1 with TRBJ2-7; TRBD1 agrees at 7 bases. With 0 bases clipped from V and 0 bases from J, the junction kept 9 bases outside the gene matches. In germline, CDR1 is SGHRS, CDR2 YFSETQ. The CDR3 covers 17 residues. The CDR3 sequence is CASSLAWGQLSSYEQYF. Written as DNA, the CDR3 is TGCGCCAGCAGCTTGGCCTGGGGACAGCTGAGCTCCTACGAGCAGTACTTC.

The table lists this clone with a few counts. The V gene is TRBV4-1, the J gene TRBJ1-1, with D possibly matching TRBD1 (6 bases). Trimming removed 3 bases at V and 6 bases at J, with 14 bases between. The CDR3 is 14 amino acids. Germline V gene lookup returns CDR1 MGHRA and CDR2 YSYEKL. The CDR3 sequence: CASSHPPGGPEAFF. The CDR3 bases are TGCGCCAGCAGCCACCCCCCGGGGGGCCCTGAAGCTTTCTTT.

V is TRBV30 and J is TRBJ2-7, with 8 bases fitting TRBD1. The CDR3 runs to 15 residues. The V gene's germline CDR1 is GTSNPN and CDR2 SVGIG (reference sequence). J lost 6 bases, V lost 3 bases, and 13 bases had no gene match. The DNA of the CDR3 is TGTGCCTGGAGGGGCATATACGACAGGGGAGGCGAGCAGTACTTC. As protein: CAWRGIYDRGGEQYF.

The CDR3 sequence: CASSQWTGVGVGTEAFF. CDR3 nucleotide sequence: TGCGCCAGCAGTCAATGGACAGGGGTAGGGGTGGGCACTGAAGCTTTCTTT. The genes are TRBV23-1 and TRBJ1-1; 9 bases align to TRBD1. TRBV23-1 is assigned to the ORF class and has an uncertain function. The CDR3 sequence is 17 residues long. V dropped 1 base and J dropped 4; count of bases not matched to a gene: 10.

This clone was observed a few times. The junction and the germline gene differ at one end; a read error may be behind it. The CDR3 is CASSEDLTDTQYF. The CDR3 nucleotides read TGTGCCAGCAGCGAAGACCTCACAGATACGCAGTATTTT. The J gene is TRBJ2-3, the V gene TRBV14; D is uncertain. This CDR3 has 13 amino acids. Germline values: CDR1 SGHDN, CDR2 FVKESK.

The sample holds a few counts of this clone. The V gene is TRBV29-1, the J gene TRBJ2-3; 12 bases are a match to TRBD2. The length of the CDR3 is 15 residues. Germline trimming cut 7 bases from V and 4 bases from J; bases unmatched to any gene: 9. Germline assignment: CDR1 SQVTM and CDR2 ANQGSEA. CDR3 protein: CSAQPTSGGPDTQYF. For the CDR3, the DNA is TGCAGCGCCCAACCTACTAGCGGGGGGCCAGATACGCAGTATTTT.

The rearrangement joins TRBV11-3 to TRBJ2-7, with a possible D match to TRBD2 (6 bases). V dropped 5 bases and J dropped 9 bases, with 23 bases sitting between them. The length of the CDR3 is 15 residues. Per the germline V gene, CDR1 is SGHNT and CDR2 is YENEEA. In DNA, the CDR3 is TGTGCCAGCAGCGCGGGACTTGACATCTACGAGCGGCAGTACTTC. This encodes CASSAGLDIYERQYF.

This sequence joins TRBV7-3 and TRBJ2-3, with 11 bases lining up with TRBD2. CDR1 and CDR2 from the germline V gene are SGHTA and FQGTGA. CDR3 length equals 15 residues. J gave up 6 bases and V 1 base, and 3 bases lay outside the gene matches. The CDR3 region has the DNA TGTGCCAGCAGCTTAAGACTAGCGGGACTCGATACGCAGTATTTT. It codes for CASSLRLAGLDTQYF. Full variable domain (outside the CDR3, taken from reference TRBV7-3 and TRBJ2-3): GAGVSQTPSNKVTEKGKYVELRCDPISGHTALYWYRQSLGQGPEFLIYFQGTGAADDSGLPNDRFFAVRPEGSVSTLKIQRTERGDSAVYLCASSLRLAGLDTQYFGPGTRLTVL.

The genes are TRBV28 and TRBJ1-1, with TRBD1 identical over 8 bases. Germline-derived CDR1 and CDR2 are MDHEN and SYDVKM. V dropped 5 bases and J dropped 1; count of bases not matched to a gene: 3. The CDR3 has 14 amino acids. CDR3 coding DNA: TGTGCCAGCAGTATCGGGACAGGGAACACTGAAGCTTTCTTT. Its protein product is CASSIGTGNTEAFF.

This clone was seen a handful of times. The J gene is TRBJ2-1, the V gene TRBV25-1; a weak D match, TRBD1 (6 bases). V lost 2 bases to trimming and J lost 6 bases, with 14 bases between them. CDR1 is MGHDK, CDR2 SYGVNS, per germline. This CDR3 spans 15 amino acids. This chain's CDR3 is CASSEPGQRSNEQFF. As DNA, the CDR3 is TGTGCCAGCAGTGAACCGGGACAACGGTCCAATGAGCAGTTCTTC. The full variable domain, completed using reference TRBV25-1 and TRBJ2-1, is EADIYQTPRYLVIGTGKKITLECSQTMGHDKMYWYQQDPGMELHLIHYSYGVNSTEKGDLSSESTVSRIRTEHFPLTLESARPSHTSQYLCASSEPGQRSNEQFFGPGTRLTVL.

This clone was seen a handful of times. The J gene is TRBJ1-3, the V gene TRBV9, with D perhaps matching TRBD1 (5 bases). This CDR3 is built from 16 residues. Germline lookup yields CDR1 SGDLS and CDR2 YYNGEE. The germline V and J ends were trimmed by 3 bases and 2 bases, with 15 bases remaining between them. For the CDR3, the DNA is TGTGCCAGCAGCGCGCAGATCAGGGTTGCTGGAAACACCATATATTTT. Protein: CASSAQIRVAGNTIYF.

The chain employs TRBV2 and TRBJ2-4; D possibly corresponds to TRBD2 (5 bases). The germline V and J ends were trimmed by 2 bases and 3 bases, with 11 bases remaining between them. The germline CDR1 and CDR2 sequences are SNHLY and FYNNEI. The CDR3 loop spans 15 amino acids. CDR3 loop: CASSENTRGKNIQYF. The CDR3, as DNA: TGTGCCAGCAGTGAAAACACCCGGGGCAAAAACATTCAGTACTTC.

Comments on this clone: The same CDR3 also results from other DNA sequences found in this sample. The chain carries TRBV5-1 and TRBJ2-7; D unclear. Trimming took off 2 bases at V and 0 bases at J, with 3 bases between the two ends. The CDR3 length is 12 residues. The V gene's germline CDR1 is SGHRS and CDR2 YFSETQ. The CDR3 DNA is TGCGCCAGCAGCTTTAGCTCCTACGAGCAGTACTTC. Protein: CASSFSSYEQYF. Full variable domain (outside the CDR3, taken from reference TRBV5-1 and TRBJ2-7): KAGVTQTPRYLIKTRGQQVTLSCSPISGHRSVSWYQQTPGQGLQFLFEYFSETQRNKGNFPGRFSGRQFSNSRSEMNVSTLELGDSALYLCASSFSSYEQYFGPGTRLTVT.

This clone has just a few counts. The V and J genes are TRBV7-6 and TRBJ2-3, with a tentative D call TRBD2 (6 bases). CDR1 SGHVS and CDR2 FNYEAQ come from the germline V gene. The CDR3 totals 14 residues. The germline V and J ends were trimmed by 1 base and 4 bases, with 9 bases remaining between them. CDR3: CASSLGLVADTQYF. The CDR3 DNA reads as TGTGCCAGCAGCTTAGGACTAGTGGCAGATACGCAGTATTTT.

The V and J genes are TRBV7-2 and TRBJ1-3; tentative D call: TRBD1 (5 bases). The germline V gene has CDR1 SGHTA and CDR2 FQGNSA. There are 15 residues in the CDR3. Deletions cut 6 bases from V and 0 bases from J, with 12 bases between. The CDR3 DNA follows: TGTGCCAGCAGTACCGGGGGGTACTCTGGAAACACCATATATTTT. Its translation is CASSTGGYSGNTIYF. Drawing the rest from reference TRBV7-2 and TRBJ1-3, the complete variable domain is GAGVSQSPSNKVTEKGKDVELRCDPISGHTALYWYRQSLGQGLEFLIYFQGNSAPDKSGLPSDRFSAERTGGSVSTLTIQRTQQEDSAVYLCASSTGGYSGNTIYFGEGSWLTVV.

This clone was counted a few times. This chain connects TRBV30 to TRBJ2-1; the D gene is possibly TRBD1 (6 bases). This CDR3 has 14 amino acids. Germline lookup yields CDR1 GTSNPN and CDR2 SVGIG (reference sequence). V was shortened by 1 base and J by 5 bases, with 12 bases between the two germline ends. CDR3 sequence: CAWSGGPTHNEQFF. CDR3 bases: TGTGCCTGGAGTGGGGGGCCTACACACAATGAGCAGTTCTTC. Using reference TRBV30 and TRBJ2-1 for the parts outside the CDR3, the full variable domain is SQTIHQWPATLVQPVGSPLSLECTVEGTSNPNLYWYRQAAGRGLQLLFYSVGIGQISSEVPQNLSASRPQDRQFILSSKKLLLSDSGFYLCAWSGGPTHNEQFFGPGTRLTVL.

This sequence joins TRBV4-2 and TRBJ2-3, with D perhaps TRBD2 (6 bases). The CDR3 is made up of 18 amino acids. Trimming shortened V by 0 bases and J by 2 bases, and 18 bases separated the two germline ends. CDR1 is LGHNA, CDR2 YNFKEQ, per germline. The CDR3 coding sequence is TGTGCCAGCAGCCAAGATAGTTCCTCGGACTATTCCACAGATACGCAGTATTTT. Translated, it gives CASSQDSSSDYSTDTQYF.